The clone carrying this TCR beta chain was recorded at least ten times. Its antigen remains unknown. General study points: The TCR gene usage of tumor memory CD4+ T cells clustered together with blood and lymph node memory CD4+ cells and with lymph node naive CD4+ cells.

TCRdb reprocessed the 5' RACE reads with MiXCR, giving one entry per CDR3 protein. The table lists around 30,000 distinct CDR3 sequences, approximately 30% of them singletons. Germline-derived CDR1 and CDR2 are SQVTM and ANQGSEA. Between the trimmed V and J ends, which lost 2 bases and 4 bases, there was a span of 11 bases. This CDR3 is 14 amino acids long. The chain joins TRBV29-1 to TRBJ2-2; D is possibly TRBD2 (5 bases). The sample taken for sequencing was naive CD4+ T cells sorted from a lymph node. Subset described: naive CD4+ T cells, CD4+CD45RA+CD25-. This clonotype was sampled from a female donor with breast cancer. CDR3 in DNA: TGCAGCGTTGAAAAAGAGGGAACCACCGGGGAGCTGTTTTTT. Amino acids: CSVEKEGTTGELFF.